The TCR beta chain under discussion was sequenced for a study of beta chain features in type 1 diabetes. General study findings and limits: These data did not resolve whether HLA type affects TCRB rearrangement.

V was clipped by 0 bases and J by 0 bases, with 13 bases between them. Germline loops: CDR1 SGHRS, CDR2 YFSETQ. The CDR3 is 17 amino acids. This clone was counted at least ten times. Its specificity is unknown. CD45RO/CCR7/CD25/CD127/CD95/CD27 sorting isolated CD4+ naive, central memory, regulatory and stem cell-like memory cells. Reverse transcription of all isolated RNA meant that expressed TCRB transcripts were sequenced. TCRdb's table, derived via immunoSEQ multiplex PCR, lists solely in-frame clones and lacks some. The sample includes around 300,000 clones, about 8% seen only once; the top ten take roughly 1%.

This receptor was identified in a woman under 30 in good health. V and J are TRBV5-1 and TRBJ1-3; D is uncertain. The specimen sequenced was central memory CD4+ T cells from blood. The CDR3: CASSLGAYLSSGNTIYF. The CDR3 bases are TGCGCCAGCAGCTTGGGCGCCTACTTGAGCTCTGGAAACACCATATATTTT.